This T cell receptor beta chain appears in the sequencing data of a study of cytomegalovirus exposure and HLA in healthy donors. In regard to this clone: What it recognizes is unknown. In the same sample, other DNA sequences code for this CDR3.

Primers for the PCR totalled 60 Vbeta and 13 Jbeta. Method: immunoSEQ multiplex PCR; TCRdb's copy keeps in-frame clones and lacks some. The data show about 180,000 clones, 80% seen once. Findings and limits, study-wide: Rare TCR sequences predominated, though certain public TCRs were found in many donors. Looking again later, the authors saw that most CMV-associated TCR beta chains seemed HLA-restricted. Using the classifier, cytomegalovirus status was reportedly diagnosed with high specificity and sensitivity.

The TCR comes from a girl aged 5-17 years in good health and CMV-seropositive. Sequenced input: PBMCs.

The CDR3 loop is CAWSVGTGRYEQYF. The CDR3 DNA is TGTGCCTGGAGTGTCGGGACAGGGAGGTACGAGCAGTACTTC. The chain links TRBV30 to TRBJ2-7, with 9 bases matching TRBD1. The germline gives CDR1 GTSNPN, CDR2 SVGIG (reference sequence). The CDR3 runs 14 residues. Trimming at V came to 0 bases and at J to 4 bases, leaving 4 bases not matched to a gene.